What follows are 31 T cell receptor beta chains derived from one specimen sequenced in a study of a mutant IDH1 vaccine in newly diagnosed glioma. Profiling relied on immunoSEQ multiplex PCR, and the TCRdb table lists in-frame clones only, not all of them. The sample has 15,000 to 20,000 clones; almost 80% are singletons. Sample time point: baseline, week 1 (first vaccination visit). Indicated treatment: pre-vaccination baseline after standard-of-care therapy. The sequences come from PBMCs, collected from a glioma patient treated with radiotherapy, temozolomide or both. These receptors all stem from a man in his forties with glioma.

V usage is TRBV7-6 and J usage is TRBJ2-3, with TRBD2 matching over 8 bases. V trimming: 3 bases; J trimming: 0 bases; junction bases outside the gene matches: 5. CDR3 size: 16 residues. Per germline, CDR1 SGHVS and CDR2 FNYEAQ. The CDR3 region has the DNA TGTGCCAGCAGCTTCACTAGCGGCGCTAGCACAGATACGCAGTATTTT. The encoded protein is CASSFTSGASTDTQYF.

CDR3 amino acids: CASSPGPGNYGYTF. CDR3 nucleotide sequence: TGTGCCAGCAGCCCCGGACCGGGAAACTATGGCTACACCTTC. V gene TRBV7-8 combines with J gene TRBJ1-2; D not resolved. This CDR3 spans 14 amino acids. Trimming stripped 5 bases from V and 2 bases from J, with 12 bases between. The germline V gene encodes CDR1 SGHVS and CDR2 FQNEAQ. Filled out from reference TRBV7-8 and TRBJ1-2, the complete variable domain reads GAGVSQSPRYKVAKRGQDVALRCDPISGHVSLFWYQQALGQGPEFLTYFQNEAQLDKSGLPSDRFFAERPEGSVSTLKIQRTQQEDSAVYLCASSPGPGNYGYTFGSGTRLTVV.

The gene calls are TRBV14 and TRBJ2-3; the match to TRBD2 covers 15 bases. The V segment lost 5 bases and the J segment 4 bases; nucleotides outside the gene matches: 4. CDR1 SGHDN and CDR2 FVKESK come from the germline V gene. This CDR3 has 16 residues. For the CDR3, the DNA is TGTGCCAGCAGCGCCTGGACTAGCGGGAGGGCAGATACGCAGTATTTT. It yields the protein CASSAWTSGRADTQYF. Full variable domain (missing parts from reference TRBV14 and TRBJ2-3): EAGVTQFPSHSVIEKGQTVTLRCDPISGHDNLYWYRRVMGKEIKFLLHFVKESKQDESGMPNNRFLAERTGGTYSTLKVQPAELEDSGVYFCASSAWTSGRADTQYFGPGTRLTVL.

In its sample, this clone is medium-sized (0.01 to 0.1%). V is TRBV7-8 and J is TRBJ2-1; no clear D. The CDR3 spans 17 residues. The V and J ends lost 3 bases and 0 bases respectively, with 15 bases between them. The germline V gene encodes CDR1 SGHVS and CDR2 FQNEAQ. The CDR3 loop reads CASSFRVLGRSYNEQFF. The CDR3 DNA is TGTGCCAGCAGCTTTAGAGTCTTAGGGCGCTCCTACAATGAGCAGTTCTTC.

The rearrangement links TRBV28 to TRBJ2-4; D perhaps matches TRBD1 (6 bases). CDR1 is MDHEN and CDR2 is SYDVKM in the germline V gene. V lost 5 bases and J 0 bases, leaving 20 bases between the germline ends. The CDR3 sequence is 18 residues long. CDR3 sequence: CASSTPLGALGAKNIQYF. The CDR3 bases are TGTGCCAGCAGTACCCCTCTGGGGGCGCTGGGAGCCAAAAACATTCAGTACTTC.

V usage is TRBV5-6 and J usage is TRBJ2-7, with TRBD2 matching over 8 bases. This CDR3 spans 18 amino acids. V shed 4 bases and J 4 bases; nucleotides not matched to a gene: 19. Per germline, CDR1 SGHDT and CDR2 YYEEEE. As DNA, the CDR3 is TGTGCCAGCAGCGGCGGATTCTCCGGGGTAGCGGGACGGTACGAGCAGTACGTC. It yields the protein CASSGGFSGVAGRYEQYV.

The chain is built from TRBV28 and TRBJ1-2; D may be TRBD1 (5 bases). Germline CDR1 and CDR2: MDHEN and SYDVKM. The length of the CDR3 is 13 residues. Between the trimmed V and J ends, which lost 6 bases and 6 bases, there was a span of 14 bases. The CDR3 DNA sequence: TGTGCCAGCAGATACGACAGCGTCAATGGCTACACCTTC. Amino acid sequence: CASRYDSVNGYTF.

This chain links TRBV25-1 with TRBJ2-7; 7 bases line up with TRBD2. Losses at the gene ends were 2 bases for V and 3 bases for J; bases not matched to a gene: 4. This CDR3 has 14 residues. Germline CDR1 reads MGHDK; CDR2 reads SYGVNS. The CDR3 DNA reads TGTGCCAGCAGTGAAAACCGGGACTACTACGAGCAGTACTTC. Its translation is CASSENRDYYEQYF.

V usage is TRBV19 and J usage is TRBJ1-1; D may be TRBD1 (5 bases). The germline V gene encodes CDR1 LNHDA and CDR2 SQIVND (reference sequence). The V gene lost 8 bases and the J gene lost 5 bases, with 12 bases spanning the gap. This CDR3 has 12 residues. The CDR3 DNA sequence: TGTGCCAGTTACCCCGGGGGTACTGAAGCTTTCTTT. Translation gives CASYPGGTEAFF.

This clone has only a few counts. This chain uses TRBV29-1 with TRBJ1-1, with 7 bases lining up with TRBD1. The CDR3 is made up of 11 amino acids. Germline CDR1 SQVTM, CDR2 ANQGSEA. V shed 3 bases, J shed 11 bases, and the junction held 6 bases outside the gene matches. The CDR3, as DNA: TGCAGCGTTGAGACAGGGTCGGTGGCTTTCTTT. Protein: CSVETGSVAFF.

V gene TRBV6-6 combines with J gene TRBJ2-3; 7 nucleotides align to TRBD2. In germline, CDR1 is MNHNY, CDR2 SVGAGI (reference sequence). The J segment lost 4 bases and the V segment lost 8 bases, leaving 9 bases of the junction unmatched. The CDR3 has 14 amino acids. DNA of the CDR3: TGTGCCAGCTATGAAGCGGGACGGCCAGATACGCAGTATTTT. Its translation: CASYEAGRPDTQYF.

This rearrangement joins TRBV7-7 to TRBJ2-7; 8 nucleotides line up with TRBD2. After removal of 2 bases from V and 4 bases from J, the junction contained 1 base not matched to a gene. CDR3 length equals 13 residues. Per the germline V gene, CDR1 is SSHAT and CDR2 is FNYEAQ (reference sequence). The CDR3 sequence: CASSLSGSYEQYF. In DNA form, the CDR3 reads TGTGCCAGCAGCTTAAGCGGGAGTTACGAGCAGTACTTC.

This clone came up a few times. The chain links TRBV5-4 to TRBJ1-1; D uncertain. The germline gives CDR1 SGHNT, CDR2 YYREEE (reference sequence). CDR3 length: 13 amino acids. Trimming removed 5 bases from V and 1 base from J, with 9 bases in between. CDR3 DNA sequence: TGTGCCAGCAGATTCTCGGAGAACACTGAAGCTTTCTTT. Protein product: CASRFSENTEAFF.

The chain has TRBV6-6 and TRBJ2-3; weak D call: TRBD2 (5 bases). V was shortened by 2 bases and J by 4 bases, with 10 bases between the two germline ends. This CDR3 region has 14 residues. Germline assignment: CDR1 MNHNY and CDR2 SVGAGI (reference sequence). CDR3 nucleotide sequence: TGTGCCAGCAGTTACCAGGCCGGGGCAGATACGCAGTATTTT. It yields the protein CASSYQAGADTQYF.

As concerns this clone: This sample also contains other DNA sequences that code for the same CDR3. The gene calls are TRBV7-2 and TRBJ2-3; the D gene is possibly TRBD1 (6 bases). Germline V lookup: CDR1 SGHTA, CDR2 FQGNSA. The CDR3 runs to 14 residues. Trimming shortened V by 5 bases and J by 0 bases, and 9 bases separated the two germline ends. In nucleotides, the CDR3 is TGTGCCAGCAGCCTGGGACACAGCACAGATACGCAGTATTTT. It codes for CASSLGHSTDTQYF.

The chain couples TRBV6-1 to TRBJ2-5; 8 nucleotides line up with TRBD1. Trimming cost V 6 bases and J 5 bases; bases outside gene matches: 8. Germline CDR1 is MNHNS and CDR2 is SASEGT. This CDR3 has 14 amino acids. DNA of the CDR3: TGTGCCAGCAGGACCCGACAGGGGACGGAGACCCAGTACTTC. Translating gives CASRTRQGTETQYF.

This clone was seen once. The chain combines TRBV7-2 with TRBJ1-1; D call uncertain. Germline CDR1 SGHTA, CDR2 FQGNSA. V shed 4 bases and J shed 7 bases, with 10 bases lying between them. The CDR3 covers 12 residues. CDR3 in DNA: TGTGCCAGCAGCTCATCGTCACGTGAAGCTTTCTTT. Encoded protein: CASSSSSREAFF.

This chain uses TRBV5-4 with TRBJ2-1; perhaps D is TRBD1 or TRBD2 (5 bases each). Trimming took off 5 bases at V and 1 base at J, with 16 bases between the two ends. CDR3 length equals 16 residues. The germline gives CDR1 SGHNT, CDR2 YYREEE (reference sequence). The CDR3 sequence is CASRSRDGKSYNEQFF. The DNA of the CDR3 is TGTGCCAGCAGGTCCCGGGACGGGAAATCCTACAATGAGCAGTTCTTC.

The CDR3 is CASSYTPSGRVLYEQYV. For the CDR3, the DNA is TGTGCCAGCAGCTACACTCCTAGCGGGAGGGTGCTATACGAGCAGTACGTC. The V call is TRBV7-7, the J call TRBJ2-7; 12 positions agree with TRBD2. The CDR3 length is 17 residues. Germline V lookup: CDR1 SSHAT, CDR2 FNYEAQ (reference sequence). Trimming cost V 4 bases and J 4 bases; bases outside gene matches: 11.

The V gene is TRBV6-6, the J gene TRBJ1-1; D gene ambiguous. V gave up 5 bases and J gave up 2 bases, with 6 bases separating them. Per germline, CDR1 MNHNY and CDR2 SVGAGI (reference sequence). This CDR3 contains 12 residues. CDR3: CASSGRNTEAFF. The CDR3 nucleotides are TGTGCCAGCAGTGGACGTAACACTGAAGCTTTCTTT.

The chain carries TRBV7-2 and TRBJ2-1; 7 bases are a match to TRBD1. The CDR3 covers 16 residues. The germline V gene has CDR1 SGHTA and CDR2 FQGNSA. With V trimmed by 1 base and J by 4 bases, 7 bases remained unmatched. CDR3 in DNA: TGTGCCAGCAGCTTAGACCGGGACAGAGTATACAATGAGCAGTTCTTC. Translation gives CASSLDRDRVYNEQFF. The complete variable domain, with remaining parts taken from reference TRBV7-2 and TRBJ2-1, reads GAGVSQSPSNKVTEKGKDVELRCDPISGHTALYWYRQSLGQGLEFLIYFQGNSAPDKSGLPSDRFSAERTGGSVSTLTIQRTQQEDSAVYLCASSLDRDRVYNEQFFGPGTRLTVL.

The chain recombines TRBV19 with TRBJ1-6, with D maybe TRBD1 (5 bases). V lost 7 bases and J lost 3, with 10 bases in between. Per germline, CDR1 LNHDA and CDR2 SQIVND (reference sequence). The CDR3 totals 14 residues. CDR3 sequence (DNA): TGTGCCAGTAACCAGGGCCTCTATAATTCACCCCTCCACTTT. As protein: CASNQGLYNSPLHF.

The chain has TRBV5-6 and TRBJ2-7; D is unclear. Deletions cut 4 bases from V and 6 bases from J, with 14 bases between. The CDR3 runs 13 residues. Germline V gives CDR1 SGHDT, CDR2 YYEEEE. CDR3: CASSPGLSIEQYV. CDR3 nucleotide sequence: TGTGCCAGCAGCCCGGGTCTATCCATCGAGCAGTACGTC.

In this sample, this clone turned up a few times. The V call is TRBV7-2, the J call TRBJ2-2; 9 bases are shared with TRBD2. J was trimmed by 5 bases and V by 3 bases; bases with no gene match: 4. This CDR3 is built from 15 residues. Germline CDR1 reads SGHTA; CDR2 reads FQGNSA. In DNA form, the CDR3 reads TGTGCCAGCAGCTTCCCCAGCGGGAGGACCGGGGAGCTGTTTTTT. Translation gives CASSFPSGRTGELFF.

This chain joins TRBV18 and TRBJ2-2; TRBD1 agrees at 8 bases. Germline lookup yields CDR1 KGHSH and CDR2 LQKENI. Trimming removed 6 bases from V and 1 base from J; junction bases left unmatched: 4. The CDR3 is made up of 15 amino acids. The CDR3 sequence: CASSSGTGNTGELFF. The CDR3 region has the DNA TGTGCCAGCTCGTCCGGGACAGGGAACACCGGGGAGCTGTTTTTT. The full variable domain, in which reference TRBV18 and TRBJ2-2 provide the parts outside the CDR3, is NAGVMQNPRHLVRRRGQEARLRCSPMKGHSHVYWYRQLPEEGLKFMVYLQKENIIDESGMPKERFSAEFPKEGPSILRIQQVVRGDSAAYFCASSSGTGNTGELFFGEGSRLTVL.

The genes are TRBV28 and TRBJ2-7; D possibly matches TRBD1 or TRBD2 (6 bases each). In germline, CDR1 is MDHEN, CDR2 SYDVKM. Trimming took 6 bases from V and 7 from J, leaving 19 bases between them. The CDR3 sequence is 14 residues long. CDR3 region: CASSPTGAGAEQYV. The CDR3 DNA sequence: TGTGCCAGCAGCCCCACGGGGGCCGGGGCGGAGCAGTACGTC.

The rearrangement joins TRBV7-4 to TRBJ2-1; D not certain. CDR1 and CDR2 (germline): SGHVT, SQSDAQ. This CDR3 spans 13 amino acids. Between the trimmed V and J ends, which lost 0 bases and 9 bases, there was a span of 9 bases. CDR3 amino acids: CASSLAENREQFF. CDR3 DNA: TGTGCCAGCAGCTTAGCGGAGAACCGTGAGCAGTTCTTC.

The J gene is TRBJ2-1, the V gene TRBV9, with D maybe TRBD1 (6 bases). Germline loops: CDR1 SGDLS, CDR2 YYNGEE. V dropped 4 bases and J dropped 2 bases, with 13 bases sitting between them. The CDR3 runs 15 residues. CDR3 amino acids: CASSSDRTAYNEQFF. Here the CDR3 DNA reads TGTGCCAGCAGCTCGGACAGAACTGCCTACAATGAGCAGTTCTTC.

V is TRBV2 and J is TRBJ2-1; D not certain. CDR1 SNHLY and CDR2 FYNNEI come from the germline V gene. CDR3 length equals 13 residues. Trimming shortened V by 8 bases and J by 0 bases, and 8 bases separated the two germline ends. CDR3 in amino acids: CASGPVSYNEQFF. The CDR3 nucleotides read TGTGCCAGCGGCCCTGTCTCCTACAATGAGCAGTTCTTC.

The DNA of the CDR3 is TGTGCCAGCAGTGGACAGCCTAAAGAGACCCAGTACTTC. Translating gives CASSGQPKETQYF. The chain recombines TRBV6-4 with TRBJ2-5; D may be TRBD1 (5 bases). V gave up 4 bases and J gave up 3 bases, with 9 bases separating them. The CDR3 length is 13 residues. CDR1 MRHNA and CDR2 SNTAGT come from the germline V gene.

This chain joins TRBV6-1 and TRBJ2-7; 12 bases match TRBD2. The length of the CDR3 is 16 residues. Germline loops: CDR1 MNHNS, CDR2 SASEGT. The junction had 10 bases not matched to a gene; V was cut back by 4 bases and J by 6 bases. This chain's CDR3 is CASSAQTSGRSFEQYV. The CDR3 region has the DNA TGTGCCAGCAGTGCCCAGACTAGCGGGAGATCGTTCGAGCAGTACGTC.